This note documents a single TCR beta chain sequence. Its target is not known. The source of the sample is a study of T cell clonotyping in hematopoietic cell transplantation. Looking at the study overall: Pretransplant recipient samples were taken after cytoreduction.

Generated by immunoSEQ multiplex PCR, the TCRdb table keeps only in-frame clones and is missing some. Of around 7,000 clones in the sample, around 88% were seen once. Time point meaning: recipient sample about 28 days before transplant, after cytoreduction. Recipient blood drawn about 28 days pretransplant and days 30, 100, 180 after. Notes on the study in general: Recipient TCR diversity dropped after transplant; expanded clonotypes rose from day 30 to 180.

V shed 5 bases, J shed 5 bases, and the junction held 8 bases outside the gene matches. Germline-derived CDR1 and CDR2 are SGHVS and FNYEAQ. CDR3 length: 15 amino acids. The sample was peripheral blood mononuclear cells, taken before stem cell transplant. The sequence came from a man aged 25-45 years with acute myeloid leukemia. Some clones in this sample may be carry-over from other donors' samples. J is TRBJ2-2 and V is TRBV7-6; 7 nucleotides line up with TRBD1. The CDR3 coding sequence is TGTGCCAGCAGCCTTAGACAGGGTAGGACCGGGGAGCTGTTTTTT. Translated, it gives CASSLRQGRTGELFF.